The rows below give T cell receptor beta chains drawn from one sample of a study of brain T cells in children with intractable seizures. The repertoire was sequenced with immunoSEQ multiplex PCR; TCRdb's copy has only in-frame clones and lacks some. The sample contains a few hundred thousand clones, about 93% of which appear only once. Sample: peripheral blood, taken less than 6 months after surgery. These receptors originate from a boy less than two years old with tuberous sclerosis and intractable seizures. CDR3s leave out the opening cysteine and the closing phenylalanine or tryptophan. The order of the fields is J gene, clone size, V gene, CDR3 protein. A row's size may be missing; if present it is once, few, many or a size class.

TRBJ1-2	.	TRBV6-5	ASIRPWDSYGYT
TRBJ1-5	.	TRBV19	ASTVGDGGNQPQH
TRBJ1-3	.	TRBV3-1/TRBV3-2	ASSQVQFLGNTIY
TRBJ1-4	.	TRBV5-6	ASSPLGTKGREKLF
TRBJ1-2	.	TRBV6-1	ASSEPRGANYGYT
TRBJ1-2	once	TRBV19	ASSIYEVGRGLIGYT
TRBJ2-1	.	TRBV5-4	ASSLGKREGKF
TRBJ2-1	.	TRBV7-9	ASSQGPGGHMNEQF
TRBJ1-4	.	TRBV9	ASSVSGTVNEKLF
TRBJ2-7	once	TRBV7-3	ASSLKGVGYEQY
TRBJ1-1	.	TRBV30	AWSPNRALNTEAF
TRBJ2-1	.	TRBV7-9	ASSLPEWSYNEQF
TRBJ1-5	.	TRBV6-2/TRBV6-3	ASSYSGRGNQPQH
TRBJ2-5	.	TRBV24-1	ATSDLQSGLETQY
TRBJ2-1	.	TRBV6-5	ASSYTGTGTYNEQF
TRBJ2-3	.	TRBV29-1	SVELASGSGTDTQY
TRBJ1-1	.	TRBV18	ASASRDREAF
TRBJ1-2	.	TRBV5-8	ASSPRQGTNYGYT
TRBJ1-2	.	TRBV10-3	AISRTGGDGYT
TRBJ2-3	.	TRBV7-8	ASSFPRTSGRGGTDTQY
TRBJ1-1	.	TRBV6-6	ASTENTEAF
TRBJ2-1	.	TRBV5-8	ASSFGGEQF
TRBJ2-5	.	TRBV3-1/TRBV3-2	ASSQALPGLGTETQY
TRBJ2-2	once	TRBV18	ASSLGANTGELF
TRBJ1-5	.	TRBV3-1/TRBV3-2	ASSQGPEGRQPQH
TRBJ1-6	.	TRBV19	ASSTPPRSPLH
TRBJ2-3	.	TRBV5-1	ASSLPDLTDTQY
TRBJ1-1	.	TRBV5-6	ASSLGKTGAF
TRBJ2-1	once	TRBV4-1	ASSRLAGAIAAYNEQF
TRBJ1-6	few	TRBV3-1/TRBV3-2	ASSQATPGLDSPLH
TRBJ1-5	.	TRBV7-2	ASSLGGNSNQPQH
TRBJ1-1	.	TRBV12-3/TRBV12-4	ASSFGPEAF
TRBJ2-5	once	TRBV5-1	ASSSEAFETQY
TRBJ2-7	.	TRBV9	ASSVGTPTYEQY
TRBJ2-2	.	TRBV11-2	ASRGQGTVTGELF
TRBJ1-3	.	TRBV3-1/TRBV3-2	ASSPAFSSGNTIY
TRBJ2-1	once	TRBV7-3	ASSLSSGGIYNEQF
TRBJ2-7	.	TRBV7-3	ASSSTGVGDEQY
TRBJ2-7	.	TRBV6-1	ASSDRTLNEQY
TRBJ2-3	.	TRBV7-7	ASSLGNGLAGGDTQY
TRBJ2-7	once	TRBV5-1	ASSFTGSLDEQY
TRBJ2-2	.	TRBV3-1/TRBV3-2	ASSRTGDYSNTGELF
TRBJ1-2	.	TRBV5-1	ASSWAGQGNKGYT
TRBJ2-7	once	TRBV9	ASSEQY
TRBJ2-2	.	TRBV6-4	ASSAAYTGELF
TRBJ1-3	.	TRBV11-3	ASSLGTSVSGNTIY
TRBJ1-6	.	TRBV4-1	ASSQVDRPYNSPLH
TRBJ2-3	.	TRBV5-5	ASSLGGLAGVTDTQY
TRBJ2-2	.	TRBV21-1	ASSKVSALNTGELF
TRBJ1-1	.	TRBV7-2	ASTLGVSTEAF
TRBJ1-4	.	TRBV6-6	ASSLGTASNEKLF
TRBJ2-1	.	TRBV28	ASSSPGQGSYNEQF
TRBJ1-1	.	TRBV6-5	ASSYSVAETEAF
TRBJ2-3	.	TRBV6-5	ASSYRGGNTQY
TRBJ2-7	.	TRBV6-6	ASSSTPTYEQY
TRBJ1-5	.	TRBV4-1	ASSQAPIGNVNQPQH
TRBJ1-3	.	TRBV12-3/TRBV12-4	ASHFGRPY
TRBJ1-1	.	TRBV7-2	ASSLYRENTEAF
TRBJ2-7	.	TRBV5-1	ASSPRTGPYEQY
TRBJ1-1	.	TRBV9	ASSVYSDRSTEAF